This T cell receptor beta chain was retrieved from a study of blood T cell repertoires in COVID-19. In the study's own analysis: How many nucleated cells were present was estimated from reference gene primer amplification. The assay was immunoSEQ multiplex PCR, and TCRdb's table has in-frame clones only and misses some. Clone size and the V and J calls come from that table; the DNA yielded D and trimming. The sample consists of approximately 25,000 clones, about 72% of them appearing once. V trimming: 3 bases; J trimming: 1 base; junction bases outside the gene matches: 2. Germline values: CDR1 SGHNT, CDR2 YYREEE (reference sequence). There are 15 residues in the CDR3.

The V and J genes are TRBV5-4 and TRBJ1-3, with 9 bases aligning to TRBD1. The source of this sequence is a woman older than 75 with acute or convalescent COVID-19. The sample taken for sequencing was peripheral blood. The CDR3 coding sequence is TGTGCCAGCAGCTCCGGGACAGGGTCTGGAAACACCATATATTTT. Translating gives CASSSGTGSGNTIYF.